The 30 T cell receptor beta chains in this list originate from one sample, sequenced in a study of spatial heterogeneity in lung cancer. Time point reported: sample taken at primary tumor resection. TCRdb analysed the 5' RACE reads with MiXCR anew, one entry per CDR3 protein. The sample carries some 20,000 distinct CDR3 sequences, roughly 3% recorded once. Sequencing was performed on PBMCs, taken at surgery. The source is a female donor with early-stage non-small cell lung cancer.

This clonotype occurred many times. The chain recombines TRBV2 with TRBJ1-2, with 8 bases matching TRBD1. The germline gives CDR1 SNHLY, CDR2 FYNNEI. This CDR3 comprises 16 residues. With V trimmed by 2 bases and J by 5 bases, 10 bases remained unmatched. The CDR3 spells CASSEYRTRTGYGYTF. In nucleotides, the CDR3 is TGTGCCAGCAGTGAATACCGAACCCGGACAGGGTATGGCTACACCTTC.

At least ten counts were recorded for this clonotype. J is TRBJ2-4 and V is TRBV25-1, with 7 positions matching TRBD1. The trim removed 4 bases at V and 9 bases at J, leaving 6 bases unmatched. Germline CDR1 is MGHDK and CDR2 is SYGVNS. The CDR3 has 13 residues. This CDR3 is CASSAQGLGIQYF. DNA for the CDR3: TGTGCCAGCAGTGCACAGGGGCTCGGCATTCAGTACTTC.

This clonotype was counted ten times or more. The chain employs TRBV20-1 and TRBJ2-1; 9 bases align to TRBD2. V was pared by 7 bases and J by 1 base, with 11 bases of the junction left unmatched. Germline CDR1 reads DFQATT; CDR2 reads SNEGSKA (reference sequence). This CDR3 has 16 amino acids. In DNA form, the CDR3 reads TGCAGTGTTTCCGCGGGAGGGCCGGGGTCCTACAATGAGCAGTTCTTC. This translates into CSVSAGGPGSYNEQFF.

This clonotype came up many times. The rearrangement uses TRBV10-2 and TRBJ2-4; D is undetermined. The CDR3 is 14 amino acids. Per germline, CDR1 WSHSY and CDR2 SAAADI. V gave up 0 bases and J gave up 0 bases, with 3 bases separating them. As DNA, the CDR3 is TGCGCCAGCAGTGAGTCCCTAGCCAAAAACATTCAGTACTTC. Protein: CASSESLAKNIQYF.

The table lists this clonotype with many counts. V and J are TRBV25-1 and TRBJ2-7; 13 bases align to TRBD2. The CDR3 spans 19 residues. V lost 5 bases, J lost 2 bases, and 15 bases stayed unmatched. The germline V gene has CDR1 MGHDK and CDR2 SYGVNS. Here the CDR3 DNA reads TGTGCCAGCAGTCCCCGGGTGGGACTAGCGGGACTCCGGACCTACGAGCAGTACTTC. It is translated as CASSPRVGLAGLRTYEQYF.

This clonotype occurred many times. This chain joins TRBV28 and TRBJ1-5, with a possible D match to TRBD1 (6 bases). In germline, CDR1 is MDHEN, CDR2 SYDVKM. The ends were cut back, 5 bases at V and 1 base at J, with 15 bases in the middle. There are 16 residues in the CDR3. CDR3 sequence reads: CASSKGPQGSNQPQHF. The CDR3 DNA follows: TGTGCCAGCAGTAAGGGCCCCCAGGGGAGCAATCAGCCCCAGCATTTT. The whole variable domain, filled in from reference TRBV28 and TRBJ1-5, reads DVKVTQSSRYLVKRTGEKVFLECVQDMDHENMFWYRQDPGLGLRLIYFSYDVKMKEKGDIPEGYSVSREKKERFSLILESASTNQTSMYLCASSKGPQGSNQPQHFGDGTRLSIL.

The sample holds many counts of this clonotype. This chain connects TRBV27 to TRBJ2-7, with a weak D call TRBD1 (6 bases). This CDR3 comprises 14 residues. V gave up 7 bases and J gave up 7 bases, with 20 bases separating them. Per the germline V gene, CDR1 is MNHEY and CDR2 is SMNVEV (reference sequence). This CDR3 reads CASKGFPGEAEQYF. As DNA, the CDR3 is TGTGCCAGCAAGGGGTTCCCAGGGGAAGCGGAGCAGTACTTC.

There are many counts of this clonotype. This chain connects TRBV20-1 to TRBJ2-3; D gene uncertain. With 0 bases removed from V and 4 bases from J, the gap between germline ends came to 5 bases. CDR3 size: 12 residues. Germline V gives CDR1 DFQATT, CDR2 SNEGSKA (reference sequence). CDR3 sequence: CSARDRADTQYF. CDR3 DNA sequence: TGCAGTGCTAGAGATAGAGCAGATACGCAGTATTTT.

The table lists this clonotype with a count of one. The chain uses TRBV20-1 and TRBJ2-1, with 10 bases fitting TRBD1. The germline gives CDR1 DFQATT, CDR2 SNEGSKA (reference sequence). This CDR3 is 13 amino acids long. The trim removed 6 bases at V and 8 bases at J, leaving 7 bases unmatched. The CDR3: CSANRDRGYEQFF. The CDR3 bases are TGCAGTGCCAACCGGGACAGGGGCTATGAGCAGTTCTTC.

This clonotype was seen many times. The chain employs TRBV18 and TRBJ1-1; D not resolved. The V and J ends lost 0 bases and 11 bases respectively, with 10 bases between them. The germline CDR1 and CDR2 sequences are KGHSH and LQKENI. The CDR3 is 12 residues long. CDR3 residues: CASSPPGGTAFF. The CDR3 coding sequence is TGTGCCAGCTCACCACCTGGAGGTACGGCTTTCTTT.

This clonotype was counted ten times or more. This sequence joins TRBV28 and TRBJ2-7; D is unclear. The germline gives CDR1 MDHEN, CDR2 SYDVKM. Trimming removed 3 bases at V and 0 bases at J, with 15 bases between. The CDR3 spans 16 residues. CDR3 sequence reads: CASSLGPNLSSYEQYF. In nucleotides, the CDR3 is TGTGCCAGCAGTTTGGGTCCCAATCTCAGCTCCTACGAGCAGTACTTC.

This clonotype has ten or more counts. The rearrangement joins TRBV4-2 to TRBJ2-3; a possible D gene is TRBD2 (5 bases). The CDR3 contains 16 residues. The V end was cut by 4 bases, the J end by 0 bases, with 14 bases between. The V gene's germline CDR1 is LGHNA and CDR2 YNFKEQ. CDR3 region: CASSLRGGQSTDTQYF. The CDR3 coding sequence is TGTGCCAGCAGCCTCCGAGGAGGCCAAAGCACAGATACGCAGTATTTT.

This clonotype came up many times. The chain couples TRBV2 to TRBJ2-7; D is unresolved. CDR3 length: 14 residues. Germline V gene lookup returns CDR1 SNHLY and CDR2 FYNNEI. The V gene lost 7 bases and the J gene lost 3 bases, with 16 bases spanning the gap. The CDR3 loop is CASMLERSDYEQYF. CDR3 sequence (DNA): TGTGCCAGCATGTTGGAGAGATCGGACTACGAGCAGTACTTC.

This clonotype is termed medium-sized. The rearrangement uses TRBV5-1 and TRBJ1-2; 7 bases are shared with TRBD1. Per the germline V gene, CDR1 is SGHRS and CDR2 is YFSETQ. The length of the CDR3 is 12 residues. The V and J ends lost 4 bases and 8 bases, in that order; junction bases with no gene match: 5. The CDR3: CASSPQGSGYTF. CDR3 bases: TGCGCCAGCAGCCCACAGGGGTCAGGCTACACCTTC. Filled out from reference TRBV5-1 and TRBJ1-2, the complete variable domain reads KAGVTQTPRYLIKTRGQQVTLSCSPISGHRSVSWYQQTPGQGLQFLFEYFSETQRNKGNFPGRFSGRQFSNSRSEMNVSTLELGDSALYLCASSPQGSGYTFGSGTRLTVV.

This clonotype was counted ten times or more. This chain links TRBV27 with TRBJ2-7, with a tentative D call TRBD2 (5 bases). Trimming removed 7 bases from V and 2 bases from J, with 15 bases in between. From germline, CDR1 is MNHEY and CDR2 SMNVEV (reference sequence). CDR3 length equals 14 residues. The CDR3 DNA reads as TGTGCCAGCAACCCCACAGCGGTGCCCTACGAGCAGTACTTC. It yields the protein CASNPTAVPYEQYF.

This clonotype was counted ten times or more. The rearrangement joins TRBV11-2 to TRBJ2-5; 7 positions match TRBD1. From germline, CDR1 is SGHAT and CDR2 FQNNGV. The CDR3 sequence is 13 residues long. The V gene end was trimmed by 5 bases and the J gene end by 2 bases; junction bases not matched to a gene: 2. In DNA, the CDR3 is TGTGCCAGCAGCCAGGGACAGCAAGAGACCCAGTACTTC. Translating gives CASSQGQQETQYF.

This clonotype was found many times. The rearrangement joins TRBV4-1 to TRBJ2-3, with a tentative D call TRBD2 (6 bases). The V end was cut by 0 bases, the J end by 1 base, with 14 bases between. This CDR3 is built from 17 residues. From germline, CDR1 is MGHRA and CDR2 YSYEKL. This CDR3 reads CASSQDHLREGTDTQYF. CDR3 coding DNA: TGCGCCAGCAGCCAAGATCATCTTAGGGAGGGCACAGATACGCAGTATTTT.

This clonotype was detected many times. J is TRBJ2-7 and V is TRBV7-6; D perhaps matches TRBD2 (5 bases). There are 17 residues in the CDR3. CDR1 is SGHVS, CDR2 FNYEAQ, per germline. Trimming took 5 bases from V and 3 from J, leaving 23 bases between them. The CDR3: CASSPGTAGEFVYEQYF. CDR3 in DNA: TGTGCCAGCAGCCCAGGCACGGCCGGGGAATTCGTCTACGAGCAGTACTTC.

This clonotype came up many times. This chain joins TRBV2 and TRBJ2-7; 10 positions match TRBD2. The CDR3 is 13 residues long. Germline CDR1 is SNHLY and CDR2 is FYNNEI. V trimming: 8 bases; J trimming: 4 bases; junction bases outside the gene matches: 5. Here the CDR3 reads CASLAGEGYEQYF. In DNA, the CDR3 is TGTGCCAGCCTAGCGGGAGAGGGTTACGAGCAGTACTTC.

This clonotype was detected many times. The chain employs TRBV7-9 and TRBJ2-2; 7 nucleotides align to TRBD1. V was pared by 5 bases and J by 5 bases, with 8 bases of the junction left unmatched. The CDR3 is 15 amino acids. Germline lookup yields CDR1 SEHNR and CDR2 FQNEAQ (reference sequence). The CDR3 nucleotides are TGTGCCAGCAGCACGGCACGACAGGGTACCGGGGAGCTGTTTTTT. It is translated as CASSTARQGTGELFF.

Ten or more counts support this clonotype. The chain links TRBV4-1 to TRBJ2-1, with D perhaps assigned TRBD1 or TRBD2 (6 bases each). CDR1 is MGHRA, CDR2 YSYEKL, per germline. This CDR3 has 15 residues. Trimming left V 3 bases short and J 9 bases short, with 18 bases between. The CDR3 sequence is CASSQEGTWGAEQFF. In nucleotides, the CDR3 is TGCGCCAGCAGCCAGGAGGGGACATGGGGCGCTGAGCAGTTCTTC.

This clonotype was found many times. The chain couples TRBV28 to TRBJ1-1; a possible D gene is TRBD1 (5 bases). Germline lookup yields CDR1 MDHEN and CDR2 SYDVKM. Trimming stripped 7 bases from V and 1 base from J, with 16 bases between. This CDR3 region has 15 residues. CDR3 amino acids: CASTAGDRGNTEAFF. CDR3 DNA sequence: TGTGCCAGCACCGCCGGGGACCGGGGGAACACTGAAGCTTTCTTT. The complete variable domain, with remaining parts taken from reference TRBV28 and TRBJ1-1, reads DVKVTQSSRYLVKRTGEKVFLECVQDMDHENMFWYRQDPGLGLRLIYFSYDVKMKEKGDIPEGYSVSREKKERFSLILESASTNQTSMYLCASTAGDRGNTEAFFGQGTRLTVV.

In this sample, this clonotype turned up many times. This chain uses TRBV7-9 with TRBJ2-1, with TRBD1 matching 7 bases. The CDR3 length is 14 residues. V was pared by 5 bases and J by 4 bases, with 5 bases of the junction left unmatched. Germline-derived CDR1 and CDR2 are SEHNR and FQNEAQ (reference sequence). The CDR3, as DNA: TGTGCCAGCAGCGACCGGGACAGATACAATGAGCAGTTCTTC. Translating it yields CASSDRDRYNEQFF.

At least ten counts were recorded for this clonotype. The J gene is TRBJ2-7, the V gene TRBV5-1; perhaps D is TRBD1 or TRBD2 (5 bases each). This CDR3 is 12 amino acids long. From germline, CDR1 is SGHRS and CDR2 YFSETQ. Trimming shortened V by 4 bases and J by 6 bases, and 11 bases separated the two germline ends. CDR3 residues: CASSVGTPEQYF. The CDR3 bases are TGCGCCAGCAGCGTAGGGACCCCCGAGCAGTACTTC.

This clonotype has ten or more counts. This chain uses TRBV11-2 with TRBJ1-1; D not certain. V was clipped by 1 base and J by 0 bases, with 3 bases between them. The CDR3 is 13 amino acids. The germline V gene encodes CDR1 SGHAT and CDR2 FQNNGV. The CDR3 reads CASSLVLNTEAFF. The CDR3 DNA is TGTGCCAGCAGCTTAGTGCTGAACACTGAAGCTTTCTTT.

This clonotype has at least ten counts. The V and J genes are TRBV7-9 and TRBJ2-1; 13 positions match TRBD2. Germline values: CDR1 SEHNR, CDR2 FQNEAQ (reference sequence). This CDR3 has 16 amino acids. J lost 11 bases, V lost 4 bases, and 11 bases had no gene match. The CDR3 sequence: CASSSSTSGRTTQQFF. Here the CDR3 DNA reads TGTGCCAGCAGCTCATCGACTAGCGGGAGGACCACGCAGCAGTTCTTC.

This clonotype was seen just once. The chain is built from TRBV28 and TRBJ1-1, with 7 nucleotides matching TRBD1. Germline CDR1 reads MDHEN; CDR2 reads SYDVKM. V gave up 7 bases and J gave up 5 bases; unmatched junction bases: 10. The CDR3 has 14 amino acids. DNA for the CDR3: TGTGCCAGCAATATACAGGGGATGAGTACTGAAGCTTTCTTT. Its protein product is CASNIQGMSTEAFF.

The chain carries TRBV9 and TRBJ1-3; D gene uncertain. The CDR3 runs 13 residues. V lost 4 bases to trimming and J lost 0 bases, with 5 bases between them. In germline, CDR1 is SGDLS, CDR2 YYNGEE. DNA of the CDR3: TGTGCCAGCAGCACCCTCTCTGGAAACACCATATATTTT. Translating gives CASSTLSGNTIYF. The full variable domain, in which reference TRBV9 and TRBJ1-3 provide the parts outside the CDR3, is DSGVTQTPKHLITATGQRVTLRCSPRSGDLSVYWYQQSLDQGLQFLIQYYNGEERAKGNILERFSAQQFPDLHSELNLSSLELGDSALYFCASSTLSGNTIYFGEGSWLTVV.

Ten or more counts support this clonotype. The rearrangement joins TRBV10-3 to TRBJ2-5; D is unresolved. V was shortened by 2 bases and J by 1 base, with 14 bases between the two germline ends. The CDR3 has 16 amino acids. The germline CDR1 and CDR2 sequences are ENHRY and SYGVKD. This chain's CDR3 is CAISERLVLGQETQYF. The CDR3 DNA reads as TGTGCCATCAGTGAGCGCCTGGTTCTGGGCCAAGAGACCCAGTACTTC.

This clonotype was observed at least ten times. The gene calls are TRBV28 and TRBJ2-1; D remains ambiguous. Germline CDR1 is MDHEN and CDR2 is SYDVKM. The CDR3 has 12 residues. Trimming left V 2 bases short and J 4 bases short, with 3 bases between. This chain's CDR3 is CASSLPYNEQFF. The CDR3 DNA sequence: TGTGCCAGCAGTTTACCATACAATGAGCAGTTCTTC. Full variable domain (missing parts from reference TRBV28 and TRBJ2-1): DVKVTQSSRYLVKRTGEKVFLECVQDMDHENMFWYRQDPGLGLRLIYFSYDVKMKEKGDIPEGYSVSREKKERFSLILESASTNQTSMYLCASSLPYNEQFFGPGTRLTVL.